The clone carrying this T cell receptor beta chain was observed a handful of times. What it recognizes is unknown. Described time point: patch test 3, about 24 weeks after DPC sensitization. Treatment specified: therapeutic diphenylcyclopropenone sensitization with weekly scalp DPC. J lost 9 bases, V lost 3 bases, and 4 bases had no gene match. This CDR3 comprises 14 residues. Germline loops: CDR1 SEHNR, CDR2 FQNEAQ (reference sequence). Authors' data handling: From around 25,000 to 690,000 TCRs were found per sample, with a median of 95,638. A single record per CDR3 protein comes from TCRdb applying MiXCR to the RACE reads. The V and J calls come from TCRdb's annotation, not from the publication. The table lists 190,000 or so distinct CDR3 sequences, about 22% of them singletons, with under 2.5% in the top ten. The source of the sample is a study of human T cells and chemical hapten exposure. Study summary: On around 2 cm by around 2 cm of upper inner arm skin, sensitization was performed with 2% DPC. Study findings and constraints: Expanded TCRs were compared with controls, and the expanded TCRs formed significantly more large CDR3 similarity clusters.

This receptor was obtained from a woman between 40 and 55 years old with alopecia areata. Some clones in this sample may be carry-over from other donors' samples. Sequencing used whole blood, obtained in connection with sensitization to the hapten diphenylcyclopropenone (DPC). The rearrangement links TRBV7-9 to TRBJ1-6; TRBD1 matches at 8 bases. In nucleotides, the CDR3 is TGTGCCAGCAGCTTCAGGACAGGGAGTTCACCCCTCCACTTT. Its protein product is CASSFRTGSSPLHF.